This T cell receptor beta chain was recovered during a study of T cell clusters in autoimmune cytopenias. Study in general: Per sample, median TRB depth was approximately 48,000 reads, yielding a median roughly 2,000 distinct clonotypes.

TRB was amplified from approximately 250 ng of peripheral blood genomic DNA per sample. Germline assignment: CDR1 KGHSH and CDR2 LQKENI. CDR3 size: 11 residues. TRB rearrangements were amplified by touch-down multiplex PCR with mixed TRB-A/B primers. TCRdb derives one entry per CDR3 protein from the multiplex PCR reads, leaving out DNA. Listed are roughly 2,300 distinct CDR3 sequences; under 85% falls within the top ten. Sequencing was done on a sample of peripheral blood. This clonotype originated in a human donor with an autoimmune cytopenia or autoimmune hepatitis (not recorded which). The chain carries TRBV18 and TRBJ2-1. The CDR3 spells CASSGDNEQFF.